The 13 T cell receptor beta chains in this list originate from one sample, sequenced in a study of T cell responses to AZD1222 COVID-19 vaccine. Using immunoSEQ multiplex PCR, the repertoire was profiled, and TCRdb retains in-frame clones only, with some absent. The sample has approximately 74,000 clones; 86% are singletons. The sample here was peripheral blood, taken on day 0 of AZD1222 vaccination. Receptor source: an adult in good health.

The V and J genes are TRBV27 and TRBJ2-7; the match to TRBD1 covers 10 bases. With V trimmed by 4 bases and J by 6 bases, 6 bases remained unmatched. Germline V CDR1 and CDR2: MNHEY, SMNVEV (reference sequence). The CDR3 sequence is 14 residues long. The CDR3 reads CASSYDRGHREQYF. CDR3 nucleotide sequence: TGTGCCAGCAGTTACGACAGGGGGCACCGCGAGCAGTACTTC.

This clone was seen only a few times. J is TRBJ1-1 and V is TRBV6-5; no clear D gene. Germline CDR1 is MNHEY and CDR2 is SVGAGI. V was shortened by 5 bases and J by 7 bases, with 11 bases between the two germline ends. This CDR3 contains 12 residues. DNA of the CDR3: TGTGCCAGCAGTACCCGCCTTGGTGAAGCTTTCTTT. It encodes CASSTRLGEAFF.

This rearrangement joins TRBV2 to TRBJ2-7; no definite D call. Trimming took 8 bases from V and 2 from J, leaving 13 bases between them. This CDR3 has 13 residues. The germline V gene encodes CDR1 SNHLY and CDR2 FYNNEI. CDR3 loop: CASGSGLPYEQYF. CDR3 coding DNA: TGTGCCAGCGGCTCCGGTCTGCCCTACGAGCAGTACTTC.

The rearrangement links TRBV27 to TRBJ1-5, with D unclear. Trimming took 3 bases from V and 5 from J, leaving 5 bases between them. Germline CDR1 and CDR2: MNHEY and SMNVEV (reference sequence). There are 12 residues in the CDR3. CDR3 DNA sequence: TGTGCCAGCAGTTTGGGAGATCAGCCCCAGCATTTT. Its protein is CASSLGDQPQHF.

This clone was detected once. The chain joins TRBV7-2 to TRBJ2-7; 9 nucleotides line up with TRBD2. The ends lost 4 bases at V and 3 bases at J; junction bases unmatched: 7. Germline V CDR1 and CDR2: SGHTA, FQGNSA. The CDR3 runs to 15 residues. CDR3 in DNA: TGTGCCAGCAGCTCCGGGGGGACTAGCTACTACGAGCAGTACTTC. Its translation: CASSSGGTSYYEQYF.

The rearrangement uses TRBV9 and TRBJ2-1, with D perhaps matching TRBD1 or TRBD2 (5 bases each). This CDR3 is built from 15 residues. Trimming removed 0 bases at V and 6 bases at J, with 13 bases between. Germline-derived CDR1 and CDR2 are SGDLS and YYNGEE. CDR3 DNA sequence: TGTGCCAGCAGCGTAGGAGGGGTCGGGATCAATGAGCAGTTCTTC. Its translation: CASSVGGVGINEQFF.

This clone is a singleton in its sample. The chain recombines TRBV19 with TRBJ1-2; perhaps TRBD1 as D (5 bases). The V gene's germline CDR1 is LNHDA and CDR2 SQIVND (reference sequence). This CDR3 spans 13 amino acids. Trimming removed 3 bases at V and 3 bases at J, with 8 bases between. CDR3 nucleotide sequence: TGTGCCAGTAGTATTTCGGGGGACTATGGCTACACCTTC. This translates into CASSISGDYGYTF.

The table lists this clone with a few counts. The chain uses TRBV18 and TRBJ1-1, with D unresolved. Germline loops: CDR1 KGHSH, CDR2 LQKENI. The CDR3 is made up of 14 amino acids. V lost 4 bases and J 1 base, leaving 10 bases between the germline ends. The CDR3 sequence is CASSLQVQNTEAFF. CDR3 sequence (DNA): TGTGCCAGCTCACTACAAGTTCAGAACACTGAAGCTTTCTTT.

The CDR3 protein is CASSRRLAGDANTGELFF. DNA for the CDR3: TGTGCCAGCAGTCGGCGACTAGCGGGGGACGCGAACACCGGGGAGCTGTTTTTT. The rearrangement joins TRBV28 to TRBJ2-2; TRBD2 matches at 12 bases. This CDR3 region has 18 residues. The V and J ends lost 5 bases and 0 bases, in that order; junction bases with no gene match: 7. Germline V gene sequence: CDR1 MDHEN, CDR2 SYDVKM.

The chain recombines TRBV24-1 with TRBJ1-2, with D perhaps TRBD1 (5 bases). Germline CDR1 and CDR2: KGHDR and SFDVKD. There are 14 residues in the CDR3. V dropped 5 bases and J dropped 4 bases, with 13 bases sitting between them. DNA of the CDR3: TGTGCCACCAGTGCCCAGGGAACCGGCTATGGCTACACCTTC. Translation: CATSAQGTGYGYTF.

The gene calls are TRBV7-7 and TRBJ2-5; D not resolved. The CDR3 spans 15 residues. V was pared by 1 base and J by 0 bases, with 9 bases between. Germline values: CDR1 SSHAT, CDR2 FNYEAQ (reference sequence). The CDR3 DNA reads as TGTGCCAGCAGCTTAGGTAGCAGCCACCAAGAGACCCAGTACTTC. Its translation is CASSLGSSHQETQYF.

There are a few counts of this clone. The gene calls are TRBV3-1 (or the pseudogene TRBV3-2) and TRBJ1-1; D unclear. The CDR3 is 12 residues long. The V gene's germline CDR1 is LGHDT and CDR2 YNNKEL (reference sequence). Trimming removed 1 base from V and 8 bases from J, with 8 bases in between. CDR3 nucleotide sequence: TGTGCCAGCAGCCAAGGTCAGCGGGAAGCTTTCTTT. Amino acids: CASSQGQREAFF.

The V gene is TRBV24-1, the J gene TRBJ1-2; perhaps TRBD1 as D (5 bases). The CDR3 totals 16 residues. V was cut by 0 bases and J by 0 bases, with 10 bases left in between. Looked up from germline, CDR1 is KGHDR and CDR2 is SFDVKD. CDR3 amino acids: CATSDLGRGANYGYTF. The CDR3 coding sequence is TGTGCCACCAGTGATTTGGGTAGGGGTGCTAACTATGGCTACACCTTC.